The 24 T cell receptor beta chains below all came from one sample that was sequenced in a study of Ad26.COV2.S vaccination and SARS-CoV-2 variants. The repertoire was sequenced with immunoSEQ multiplex PCR; TCRdb's copy has only in-frame clones and lacks some. This sample has about 320,000 clones, with 86% found just once. Sample treatment: around 19 received Ad26.COV2.S at low or high dose, single or two shots; five or six received placebo; per-sample allocation not given. All samples were drawn on day 63, counting from the first vaccine or placebo injection. This sample comprised peripheral blood, obtained in a trial of Ad26.COV2.S vaccine versus placebo. The receptors were sampled from a person between 18 and 60 years old who received the Ad26.COV2.S COVID-19 vaccine or a placebo.

This chain joins TRBV4-3 and TRBJ1-1, with TRBD1 matching 7 bases. The J segment lost 3 bases and the V segment lost 4 bases, leaving 8 bases of the junction unmatched. The CDR3 contains 15 residues. From germline, CDR1 is LGHNA and CDR2 YSLEER. DNA of the CDR3: TGCGCCAGCAGCCCCCAACAGGGGCTCGACACTGAAGCTTTCTTT. As protein: CASSPQQGLDTEAFF.

This chain joins TRBV3-1 (or the pseudogene TRBV3-2) and TRBJ2-5; possibly TRBD2 for D (7 bases). V lost 5 bases, J lost 5 bases, and 18 bases lay in between. In germline, CDR1 is LGHDT, CDR2 YNNKEL (reference sequence). The CDR3 runs 15 residues. CDR3: CASSLEGGRWETQYF. The DNA of the CDR3 is TGTGCCAGCAGCTTGGAGGGGGGGAGGTGGGAGACCCAGTACTTC.

The chain's CDR3 is CASSPQGGRTGELFF. CDR3 DNA: TGTGCCAGCAGCCCACAGGGGGGGAGGACCGGGGAGCTGTTTTTT. The chain carries TRBV25-1 and TRBJ2-2, with D possibly matching TRBD1 (8 bases). V shed 6 bases and J shed 5 bases, with 16 bases lying between them. This CDR3 region has 15 residues. Per germline, CDR1 MGHDK and CDR2 SYGVNS.

This clone was seen a single time. V gene TRBV19 combines with J gene TRBJ1-5; 10 bases fit TRBD1. Per germline, CDR1 LNHDA and CDR2 SQIVND (reference sequence). V lost 1 base and J lost 4; bases outside the gene matches: 1. This CDR3 is built from 15 residues. The CDR3: CASSIGQGANQPQHF. The CDR3 DNA reads as TGTGCCAGTAGTATAGGACAGGGGGCAAATCAGCCCCAGCATTTT.

The CDR3 sequence is CASSLLWVSSYNEQFF. Here the CDR3 DNA reads TGTGCCAGCAGCTTATTGTGGGTCAGCTCCTACAATGAGCAGTTCTTC. The rearrangement joins TRBV7-9 to TRBJ2-1; D gene ambiguous. The CDR3 extends over 16 amino acids. With 2 bases removed from V and 0 bases from J, the gap between germline ends came to 11 bases. The germline gives CDR1 SEHNR, CDR2 FQNEAQ (reference sequence). The complete variable domain, with remaining parts taken from reference TRBV7-9 and TRBJ2-1, reads DTGVSQNPRHKITKRGQNVTFRCDPISEHNRLYWYRQTLGQGPEFLTYFQNEAQLEKSRLLSDRFSAERPKGSFSTLEIQRTEQGDSAMYLCASSLLWVSSYNEQFFGPGTRLTVL.

The rearrangement uses TRBV4-3 and TRBJ1-2; unclear D gene. This CDR3 has 15 residues. The V and J ends lost 0 bases and 3 bases respectively, with 11 bases between them. The germline V gene has CDR1 LGHNA and CDR2 YSLEER. The CDR3 sequence is CASSQDNSLHYGYTF. Written as DNA, the CDR3 is TGCGCCAGCAGCCAAGATAACAGCCTACACTATGGCTACACCTTC.

The rearrangement links TRBV5-1 to TRBJ2-7; either TRBD1 or TRBD2 may fit D (5 bases each). Germline assignment: CDR1 SGHRS and CDR2 YFSETQ. This CDR3 has 17 amino acids. Trimming took off 4 bases at V and 1 base at J, with 21 bases between the two ends. The CDR3: CASSPGGGGTISYEQYF. DNA for the CDR3: TGCGCCAGCAGCCCGGGTGGTGGGGGAACTATTTCCTACGAGCAGTACTTC.

This clone appeared a few times. CDR3 nucleotides: TGTGCCAGCAGCTTAGCTGGCTCCTACGAGCAGTACTTC. Its protein is CASSLAGSYEQYF. The genes are TRBV11-2 and TRBJ2-7; D is uncertain. The CDR3 consists of 13 residues. Trimming cost V 1 base and J 0 bases, with 4 bases left between them. CDR1 is SGHAT, CDR2 FQNNGV, per germline.

This chain links TRBV5-1 with TRBJ1-4; TRBD1 agrees at 8 bases. There are 14 residues in the CDR3. J was trimmed by 10 bases and V by 0 bases; bases with no gene match: 5. The V gene's germline CDR1 is SGHRS and CDR2 YFSETQ. CDR3 DNA: TGCGCCAGCAGCTTGGGGGCAGGGGGCGGAAAACTGTTTTTT. As protein: CASSLGAGGGKLFF.

The chain links TRBV21-1 to TRBJ2-1; the table's D gene call, TRBD2, was not cross checked with the DNA. TRBV21-1 is labeled a pseudogene. This CDR3 comprises 16 residues. Here the CDR3 reads CASSLRLAGGLDEQFF. The CDR3 DNA follows: TGTGCCAGCAGCCTTCGACTAGCGGGGGGTTTAGATGAGCAGTTCTTC.

This clone has just one count. The V and J genes are TRBV7-2 and TRBJ1-2; D might be TRBD1 (6 bases). CDR3 length: 15 residues. The V gene lost 1 base and the J gene lost 7 bases, with 16 bases spanning the gap. Germline CDR1 and CDR2: SGHTA and FQGNSA. CDR3 in amino acids: CASSLETGPWVGYTF. CDR3 DNA: TGTGCCAGCAGCTTAGAGACAGGACCCTGGGTTGGCTACACCTTC.

The rearrangement uses TRBV27 and TRBJ1-1; D gene ambiguous. Trimming cost V 2 bases and J 4 bases, with 11 bases left between them. The CDR3 covers 14 residues. CDR1 and CDR2 from the germline V gene are MNHEY and SMNVEV (reference sequence). The CDR3 sequence: CASSLEGRSTEAFF. CDR3 DNA: TGTGCCAGCAGTTTAGAGGGCAGATCCACTGAAGCTTTCTTT.

This clone has a single count. This chain uses TRBV4-1 with TRBJ1-1, with a weak D call TRBD1 (6 bases). Trimming took 0 bases from V and 7 from J, leaving 12 bases between them. Germline V gene data show CDR1 as MGHRA and CDR2 as YSYEKL. This CDR3 spans 14 amino acids. CDR3 amino acids: CASSQDQGMGEAFF. For the CDR3, the DNA is TGCGCCAGCAGCCAAGATCAGGGGATGGGTGAAGCTTTCTTT.

V gene TRBV30 combines with J gene TRBJ2-3, with a possible D match to TRBD1 (5 bases). Germline V gene sequence: CDR1 GTSNPN, CDR2 SVGIG (reference sequence). This CDR3 is built from 14 residues. The V end was cut by 4 bases, the J end by 2 bases, with 13 bases between. In nucleotides, the CDR3 is TGTGCCTGGACAGACAGACACAACACAGATACGCAGTATTTT. As protein: CAWTDRHNTDTQYF.

This clone was seen only a few times. The chain has TRBV2 and TRBJ2-2; 10 nucleotides agree with TRBD1. After removal of 6 bases from V and 6 bases from J, the junction contained 10 bases not matched to a gene. This CDR3 comprises 16 residues. In germline, CDR1 is SNHLY, CDR2 FYNNEI. The CDR3 here is CASRPPGTGVSGELFF. The CDR3 nucleotides read TGTGCCAGCAGGCCGCCGGGGACAGGGGTTTCCGGGGAGCTGTTTTTT.

This clone was counted a single time. This chain links TRBV19 with TRBJ2-4, with 8 bases identical to TRBD2. V lost 5 bases to trimming and J lost 2 bases; unmatched junction nucleotides: 14. CDR1 and CDR2 from the germline V gene are LNHDA and SQIVND (reference sequence). CDR3 length: 18 residues. The CDR3 spells CASSYKLPRTSTKNIQYF. The CDR3 DNA sequence: TGTGCCAGTAGTTACAAATTGCCCCGGACTAGCACCAAAAACATTCAGTACTTC.

This chain links TRBV3-1 (or the pseudogene TRBV3-2) with TRBJ1-4; D is unresolved. This CDR3 comprises 11 residues. The V gene lost 0 bases and the J gene lost 10 bases, with 3 bases spanning the gap. Germline V gives CDR1 LGHDT, CDR2 YNNKEL (reference sequence). Written as DNA, the CDR3 is TGTGCCAGCAGCCAAGATGGAAAACTGTTTTTT. Its translation: CASSQDGKLFF.

V usage is TRBV18 and J usage is TRBJ1-2, with a weak D call TRBD1 (6 bases). This CDR3 has 15 residues. Germline V gene data show CDR1 as KGHSH and CDR2 as LQKENI. Trimming stripped 2 bases from V and 6 bases from J, with 16 bases between. DNA for the CDR3: TGTGCCAGCTCACCAAAGGGACTCTCAGGGGATGGCTACACCTTC. It translates to CASSPKGLSGDGYTF.

V is TRBV7-3 and J is TRBJ2-1, with D possibly TRBD2 on 7 matching bases. The CDR3 extends over 14 amino acids. V shed 6 bases and J shed 10 bases, with 19 bases lying between them. The germline V gene encodes CDR1 SGHTA and CDR2 FQGTGA. This CDR3 reads CASRSAGGPGEQFF. CDR3 sequence (DNA): TGTGCCAGCAGATCCGCCGGGGGGCCGGGGGAGCAGTTCTTC.

This sequence joins TRBV6-5 and TRBJ1-2; tentatively, D is TRBD1 (5 bases). The V end was cut by 8 bases, the J end by 1 base, with 11 bases between. CDR1 is MNHEY, CDR2 SVGAGI, per germline. This CDR3 is built from 13 residues. CDR3 sequence: CASRPGLNYGYTF. The CDR3 nucleotides are TGTGCCAGCCGACCGGGGCTTAACTATGGCTACACCTTC.

The chain has TRBV27 and TRBJ2-2; a weak D match, TRBD1 (5 bases). The CDR3 contains 16 residues. Trimming stripped 6 bases from V and 0 bases from J, with 14 bases between. Germline V CDR1 and CDR2: MNHEY, SMNVEV (reference sequence). CDR3 nucleotide sequence: TGTGCCAGCAGAAGAGACAGACGCGCGAACACCGGGGAGCTGTTTTTT. Its translation is CASRRDRRANTGELFF.

A single count supports this clone. V usage is TRBV7-8 and J usage is TRBJ2-7; D may correspond to TRBD1 or TRBD2 (5 bases each). Trimming shortened V by 1 base and J by 5 bases, and 15 bases separated the two germline ends. The CDR3 is 15 amino acids. CDR1 is SGHVS, CDR2 FQNEAQ, per germline. CDR3 sequence: CASSLGPGRDHEQYF. In nucleotides, the CDR3 is TGTGCCAGCAGCTTAGGCCCCGGCAGGGACCACGAGCAGTACTTC.

This rearrangement joins TRBV5-4 to TRBJ1-1; D gene uncertain. The CDR3 consists of 16 residues. V gave up 2 bases and J gave up 1 base, with 15 bases separating them. Germline V gene sequence: CDR1 SGHNT, CDR2 YYREEE (reference sequence). CDR3 residues: CASSFFVGSGNTEAFF. The CDR3 region has the DNA TGTGCCAGCAGCTTCTTTGTGGGGTCTGGGAACACTGAAGCTTTCTTT.

The rearrangement uses TRBV3-1 (or the pseudogene TRBV3-2) and TRBJ2-2; TRBD1 might be the D (6 bases). V was pared by 4 bases and J by 1 base, with 10 bases between. This CDR3 contains 15 residues. CDR1 is LGHDT and CDR2 is YNNKEL in the germline V gene (reference sequence). CDR3 nucleotide sequence: TGTGCCAGCAGCCCCACGACAGGGAACACCGGGGAGCTGTTTTTT. It translates to CASSPTTGNTGELFF.